This T cell receptor (beta chain) comes out of a study of T cell responses to AZD1222 COVID-19 vaccine. Assay used: immunoSEQ multiplex PCR; TCRdb lists only in-frame clones, some missing. Among tens of thousands of clones, around 88% were seen once, and the ten largest hold more than 9%. The V end lost 2 bases, the J end lost 7 bases, and 11 bases lay between the germline ends. Germline V gene lookup returns CDR1 MNHEY and CDR2 SMNVEV (reference sequence). This CDR3 comprises 13 residues. The chain carries TRBV27 and TRBJ1-1, with D possibly matching TRBD1 (5 bases). This specimen consisted of peripheral blood, obtained 28 days after the second AZD1222 dose. This clonotype was obtained from an adult who received the AZD1222 COVID-19 vaccine. The CDR3 nucleotides are TGTGCCAGCAGTTTAACGGGGCCCTATGAAGCTTTCTTT. Amino acid sequence: CASSLTGPYEAFF.